This TCR beta chain was captured by sequencing in a study of T cells in Graves' hyperthyroidism and ophthalmopathy (dated 2019 in TCRdb). The study in broad terms: Peripheral blood was collected at initial diagnosis, before any treatment. To identify TCR V-J signatures that set the groups apart, the researchers used a discovery cohort of roughly 100 patients, made up of 40 to 45 with Graves' ophthalmopathy and approximately 57 with stable Graves' hyperthyroidism. Whether ophthalmopathy could be predicted prospectively was tested in an independent validation cohort made up of about 20 hyperthyroidism patients plus 17 patients who later progressed to ophthalmopathy. The approximately 98 discovery patients were randomly divided into training and test sets at a 7:3 ratio. In more than 5 Graves' hyperthyroidism patients, the study also compared T-cell repertoires from thyroid tissue with T-cell repertoires from blood. After sampling, hyperthyroidism patients received methimazole starting at 30 mg daily, and ophthalmopathy patients received high-dose intravenous methylprednisolone. The paper describes TCR Vbeta CDR3 sequencing of about 140 peripheral blood samples, made up of some 42 ophthalmopathy patients, around 73 hyperthyroidism patients and 17 progressor patients.

The germline V gene sets CDR1 to MNHEY and CDR2 to SVGEGT. For this chain, trimming is 3 bases at the V end and 3 bases at the J end, and the number of junction bases without a gene match is 4. Its CDR3 holds 14 amino acids, cysteine through phenylalanine. Of the read, only the CDR3 DNA is kept; its 42 bases are in frame from base 1. The TCR beta CDR3 regions were amplified from RNA transcripts. For the first round of RT-PCR on the TCR CDR3, the HTBI primer set was used together with the Qiagen OneStep RT-PCR kit. Libraries were constructed in a second round of multiplex PCR, after which size selection and purification were performed. Paired-end sequencing of the libraries was performed with 100 bp reads on an Illumina HiSeq2000. The published analysis was carried out like this. SOAPnuke was used to process the raw data, throwing out any read that contained adapters or uncalled bases, had a mean Phred below 15, or lacked an exact constant-primer or identifier match. High-quality paired reads were merged using COPE v1.2.5, and each unique nucleotide sequence was defined as a clonotype. MiTCR v1.1 was used to align clonotypes to the IMGT TRBV, TRBD and TRBJ reference segments. The analysis was restricted to V-J combinations with a frequency above 0.0001, which together covered 98% to 99.2% of the repertoires. The TCS score was defined as the ratio of F50 (clonal expansion) to E x V (chaos), calculated using BLOSUM62-based TCRdist between CDR3 peptides within each V-J. Welch's t-statistics and random forest reduced several hundred V-J features to fewer than 15, which were used in a naive Bayes classifier (R e1071). The raw public reads went through TCRdb reprocessing: fastp at Q25, MiXCR clone calling, in-frame beta chains kept. Rows with one shared CDR3 protein collapse into an entry with the most common genes and DNA. It is TCRdb's table, rather than the study itself, that gives the V and J calls and clone size. The sample table records fewer than 550,000 distinct CDR3 sequences; 15% to 17% of these occur just once. The ten largest clones capture 11% to 15% of the sample.

This clonotype was detected only a few times. Which antigen it targets is not known. No per-base quality is available; no much larger clone lies one base away. Graves' hyperthyroidism was defined as stable when no progression to ophthalmopathy occurred over 18 months of follow-up. Hyperthyroidism patients were newly diagnosed, had a disease duration of under 2 months, and were aged 18 to 65 years. The study excluded patients with uncontrolled infections, other autoimmune diseases, pregnancy or lactation. Diagnoses were based on clinical symptoms, serum thyroxine and TRAb, thyroid ultrasound and orbital computed tomography. Ficoll-Paque density gradient centrifugation was used to isolate PBMCs from around 10 ml of fresh peripheral blood. Total RNA was extracted using Trizol reagent, and RNA quality was assessed on an Agilent 2100 Bioanalyzer. What the research found in general, with its limitations: In validation, progression to ophthalmopathy was predicted by the model with around 71% sensitivity and 72% to 85% specificity, a median of approximately 7.1 months before onset. A 13 V-J signature model separated ophthalmopathy from stable hyperthyroidism, with about 90% sensitivity and 81.08% specificity in cross-validation and 80%/75% in testing. Most expanded thyroid clonotypes (frequency above 0.001) were also detected in blood, suggesting blood repertoires may reflect thyroid immune responses. No statistical method was used to fix the sample size in advance, and group allocation was not hidden from the investigators.

Sequenced input: blood. The sequence came from a woman between 18 and 29 years old with Graves' hyperthyroidism. The chain employs TRBV6-2 or TRBV6-3 and TRBJ2-7; 8 junctional bases match TRBD2. The nucleotide sequence is given as TGTGCCAGCAGTTATCGGCTAGCGGGCTACGAGCAGTACTTC. This gives the protein CASSYRLAGYEQYF.